One sample yielded the 3 T cell receptor beta chains listed below, sequenced in a study of blood T cell repertoires in COVID-19. Libraries were prepared by immunoSEQ multiplex PCR; TCRdb keeps only in-frame clonotypes and omits some of them. The table lists 200,000 to 250,000 clones, 87% of them singletons. Sequencing was done on a sample of peripheral blood. Receptors originate from a man younger than 35 with active or convalescent COVID-19.

The chain is built from TRBV28 and TRBJ2-7; the match to TRBD2 covers 7 bases. The V and J ends lost 10 bases and 12 bases, in that order; junction bases with no gene match: 21. Germline-derived CDR1 and CDR2 are MDHEN and SYDVKM. The CDR3 extends over 14 amino acids. The CDR3 protein is CANTRAGEGLYRYF. The DNA of the CDR3 is TGTGCCAACACCCGTGCGGGGGAGGGCCTTTATCGGTACTTC. Using reference TRBV28 and TRBJ2-7 for the parts outside the CDR3, the full variable domain is DVKVTQSSRYLVKRTGEKVFLECVQDMDHENMFWYRQDPGLGLRLIYFSYDVKMKEKGDIPEGYSVSREKKERFSLILESASTNQTSMYLCANTRAGEGLYRYFGPGTRLTVT.

The chain combines TRBV5-6 with TRBJ1-4, with TRBD1 matching 7 bases. The V gene's germline CDR1 is SGHDT and CDR2 YYEEEE. V shed 3 bases, J shed 7 bases, and the junction held 6 bases outside the gene matches. CDR3 length: 14 amino acids. For the CDR3, the DNA is TGTGCCAGCAGCTCTCCGGGACAGAGTGAAAAACTGTTTTTT. Translation gives CASSSPGQSEKLFF.

In this sample, this clone turned up once. The chain uses TRBV5-1 and TRBJ2-7; D might be TRBD1 (5 bases). V lost 4 bases, J lost 2 bases, and 7 bases lay in between. The CDR3 is 12 residues long. Germline CDR1 reads SGHRS; CDR2 reads YFSETQ. The CDR3 protein is CASSADTYEQYF. The DNA for the CDR3 is TGCGCCAGCAGCGCGGACACCTACGAGCAGTACTTC.